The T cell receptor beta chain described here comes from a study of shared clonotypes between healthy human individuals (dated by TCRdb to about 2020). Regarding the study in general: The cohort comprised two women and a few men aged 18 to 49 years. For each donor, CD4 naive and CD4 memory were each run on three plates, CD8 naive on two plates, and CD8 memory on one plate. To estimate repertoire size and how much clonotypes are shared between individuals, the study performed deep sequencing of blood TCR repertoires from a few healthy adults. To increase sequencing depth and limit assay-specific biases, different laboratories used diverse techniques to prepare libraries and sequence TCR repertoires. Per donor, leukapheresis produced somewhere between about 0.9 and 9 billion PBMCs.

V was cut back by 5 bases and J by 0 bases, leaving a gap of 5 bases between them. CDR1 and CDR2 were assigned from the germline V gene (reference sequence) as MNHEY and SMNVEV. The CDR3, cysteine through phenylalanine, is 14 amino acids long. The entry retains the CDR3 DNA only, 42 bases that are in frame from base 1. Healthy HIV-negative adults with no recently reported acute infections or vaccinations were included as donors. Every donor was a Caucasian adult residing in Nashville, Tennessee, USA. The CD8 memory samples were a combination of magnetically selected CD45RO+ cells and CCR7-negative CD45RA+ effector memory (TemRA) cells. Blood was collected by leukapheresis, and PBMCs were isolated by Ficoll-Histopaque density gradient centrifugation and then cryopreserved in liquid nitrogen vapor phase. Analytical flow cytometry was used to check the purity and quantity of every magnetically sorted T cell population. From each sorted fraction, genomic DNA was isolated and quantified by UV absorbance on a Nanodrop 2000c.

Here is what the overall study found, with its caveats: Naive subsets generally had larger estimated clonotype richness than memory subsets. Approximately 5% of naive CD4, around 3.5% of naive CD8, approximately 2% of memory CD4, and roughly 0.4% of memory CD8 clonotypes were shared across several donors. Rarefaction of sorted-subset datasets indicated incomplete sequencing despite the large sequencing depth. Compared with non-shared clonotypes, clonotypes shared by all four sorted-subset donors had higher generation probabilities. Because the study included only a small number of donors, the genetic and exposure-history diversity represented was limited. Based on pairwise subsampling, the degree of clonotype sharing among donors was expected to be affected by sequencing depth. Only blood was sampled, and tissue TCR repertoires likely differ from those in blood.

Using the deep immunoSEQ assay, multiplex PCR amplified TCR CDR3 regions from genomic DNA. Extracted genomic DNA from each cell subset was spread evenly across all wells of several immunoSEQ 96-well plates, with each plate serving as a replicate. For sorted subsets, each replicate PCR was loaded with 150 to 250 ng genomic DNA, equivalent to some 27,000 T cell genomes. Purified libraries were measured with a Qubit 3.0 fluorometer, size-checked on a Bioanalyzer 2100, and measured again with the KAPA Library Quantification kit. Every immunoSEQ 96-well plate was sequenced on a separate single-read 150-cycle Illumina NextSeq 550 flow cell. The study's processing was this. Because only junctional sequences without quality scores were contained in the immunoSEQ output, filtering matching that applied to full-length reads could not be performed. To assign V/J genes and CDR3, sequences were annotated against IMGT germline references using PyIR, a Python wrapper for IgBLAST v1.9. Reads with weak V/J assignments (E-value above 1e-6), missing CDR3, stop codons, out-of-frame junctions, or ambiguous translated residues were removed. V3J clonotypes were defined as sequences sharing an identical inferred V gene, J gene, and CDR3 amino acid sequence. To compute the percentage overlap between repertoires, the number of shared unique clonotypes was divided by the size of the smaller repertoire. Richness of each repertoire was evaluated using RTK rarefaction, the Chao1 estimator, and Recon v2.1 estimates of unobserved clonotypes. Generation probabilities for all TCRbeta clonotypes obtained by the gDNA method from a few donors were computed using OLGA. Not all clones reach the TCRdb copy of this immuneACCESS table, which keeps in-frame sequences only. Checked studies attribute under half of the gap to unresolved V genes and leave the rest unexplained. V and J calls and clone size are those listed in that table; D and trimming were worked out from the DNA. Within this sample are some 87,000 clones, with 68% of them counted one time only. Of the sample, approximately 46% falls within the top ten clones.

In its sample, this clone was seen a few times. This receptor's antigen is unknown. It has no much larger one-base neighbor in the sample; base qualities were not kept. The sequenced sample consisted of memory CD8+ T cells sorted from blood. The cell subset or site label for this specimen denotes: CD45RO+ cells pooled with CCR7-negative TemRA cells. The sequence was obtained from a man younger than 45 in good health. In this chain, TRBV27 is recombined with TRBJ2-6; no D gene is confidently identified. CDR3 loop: CASSQSSGANVLTF. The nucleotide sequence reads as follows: TGTGCCAGCAGTCAGAGCTCTGGGGCCAACGTCCTGACTTTC. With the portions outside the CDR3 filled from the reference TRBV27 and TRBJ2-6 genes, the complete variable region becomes EAQVTQNPRYLITVTGKKLTVTCSQNMNHEYMSWYRQDPGLGLRQIYYSMNVEVTDKGDVPEGYKVSRKEKRNFPLILESPSPNQTSLYFCASSQSSGANVLTFGAGSRLTVL.